This T cell receptor (beta chain) appears in the sequencing data of a study of blood T cell repertoires in COVID-19. On the study more broadly: Samples taken during acute and convalescent COVID-19 were collected in the United States, Italy and Spain.

Patients in Seattle were enrolled during active infection, then followed longitudinally. Clones were sequenced by immunoSEQ multiplex PCR, and TCRdb holds only the in-frame ones, with some missing. The data contain roughly 480,000 clones, 89% of them seen just once; the ten biggest clones take up 0.8% to 0.9%. The table lists this clone with a count of one. This CDR3 is 20 amino acids long. The germline CDR1 and CDR2 sequences are MNHEY and SMNVEV (reference sequence). Trimming took off 2 bases at V and 0 bases at J, with 23 bases between the two ends. This TCR was recovered from a man in his late teens or twenties with COVID-19, enrolled during active disease. The chain recombines TRBV27 with TRBJ1-5; D is unresolved. Sample: peripheral blood. CDR3 DNA: TGTGCCAGCAGTTTAAGAAAGGAAACCTACGGGGTTTATAGCAATCAGCCCCAGCATTTT. Encoded protein: CASSLRKETYGVYSNQPQHF.